This T cell receptor beta chain was identified in a study of shared clonotypes between healthy human individuals. Study in general: CD4 naive cells filled three plates per donor, CD4 memory three, CD8 naive two and CD8 memory one.

Sequenced by immunoSEQ multiplex PCR; TCRdb stores in-frame clones only, minus some. The data show 2 million to 3 million clones, 93% seen once. The CDR3 length is 17 residues. The J segment lost 4 bases and the V segment lost 6 bases, leaving 13 bases of the junction unmatched. The germline CDR1 and CDR2 sequences are KGHSH and LQKENI. Overall study results and limits: Several donors shared approximately 5% of their naive CD4 clonotypes. Sampling was confined to blood; repertoires within tissues likely differ.

About this clone itself: Its antigen is currently unknown.

The origin of this receptor is a young man in good health. Some clones in this sample may be carry-over from other donors' samples. Sequencing was carried out using naive CD4+ T cells from PBMCs. The subset is: CD45RA+ positively selected. J is TRBJ2-1 and V is TRBV18, with 9 bases identical to TRBD2. The CDR3 region has the DNA TGTGCCAGCTCGATTTTCCGGCCGGGACTAGCATACAATGAGCAGTTCTTC. Encoded protein: CASSIFRPGLAYNEQFF. Full variable domain (rest looked up from reference TRBV18 and TRBJ2-1): NAGVMQNPRHLVRRRGQEARLRCSPMKGHSHVYWYRQLPEEGLKFMVYLQKENIIDESGMPKERFSAEFPKEGPSILRIQQVVRGDSAAYFCASSIFRPGLAYNEQFFGPGTRLTVL.